This T cell receptor (beta chain) was retrieved from a study of radiation and T cells in renal cell carcinoma. Study background: Nephrectomy followed 15 Gy stereotactic body radiation by 4 weeks.

Using immunoSEQ multiplex PCR, the repertoire was profiled, and TCRdb retains in-frame clones only, with some absent. The table lists around 120,000 clones, 75% to 85% of them singletons. The sample's time point: blood 2 weeks post-SBRT. The sample's treatment: 15 Gy SBRT to primary tumor, nephrectomy 4 weeks later. The material sequenced was blood, taken from a patient whose treatment included radiotherapy and nephrectomy. This sequence was found in a woman aged 60-75 years with renal cell carcinoma.

CDR3 bases: TGTGCCTGGAGTGTAATCACAGATACGCAGTATTTT. This encodes CAWSVITDTQYF. The chain carries TRBV30 and TRBJ2-3; D ambiguous. V lost 0 bases to trimming and J lost 2 bases, with 3 bases between them. From germline, CDR1 is GTSNPN and CDR2 SVGIG (reference sequence). There are 12 residues in the CDR3.